One sample yielded the 24 T cell receptor beta chains listed below, sequenced in a study of T cell responses to AZD1222 COVID-19 vaccine. Sequencing used immunoSEQ multiplex PCR; TCRdb keeps in-frame clones, though not all of them. The repertoire includes around 140,000 clones, approximately 90% of them detected once, and under 4% sits in the top ten. Source: peripheral blood, taken 28 days after the second AZD1222 dose. These receptors originate from an adult who received the AZD1222 COVID-19 vaccine.

A remark on this clone: One end of the junction varies from germline; a read error may be responsible. Written as DNA, the CDR3 is TGTGCCAGCAGCCAAGTGGCCTTC. Translation gives CASSQVAF. The chain recombines TRBV14 with TRBJ1-2; unclear D gene. Germline V lookup: CDR1 SGHDN, CDR2 FVKESK. This CDR3 is built from 8 residues.

V gene TRBV19 combines with J gene TRBJ1-5; TRBD1 matches 7 bases. The CDR3 runs 13 residues. V shed 7 bases, J shed 7 bases, and the junction held 7 bases outside the gene matches. CDR1 is LNHDA, CDR2 SQIVND, per germline (reference sequence). CDR3 residues: CASNTGTVQPQHF. Here the CDR3 DNA reads TGTGCCAGTAACACCGGGACAGTGCAGCCCCAGCATTTT.

This clone qualifies as medium-sized. The chain has TRBV6-1 and TRBJ1-2; no firm D call. Germline lookup yields CDR1 MNHNS and CDR2 SASEGT. The CDR3 length is 12 residues. The V end was cut by 2 bases, the J end by 7 bases, with 8 bases between. CDR3 in amino acids: CASSESPAGYTF. CDR3 in DNA: TGTGCCAGCAGTGAATCGCCGGCTGGCTACACCTTC.

V and J are TRBV20-1 and TRBJ2-2; no reliable D call. The germline V and J ends were trimmed by 3 bases and 4 bases, with 9 bases remaining between them. The CDR3 length is 13 residues. Germline V lookup: CDR1 DFQATT, CDR2 SNEGSKA (reference sequence). The CDR3 protein is CSASFVPTGELFF. CDR3 bases: TGCAGTGCTAGTTTTGTTCCCACCGGGGAGCTGTTTTTT.

The chain carries TRBV5-1 and TRBJ2-1, with D possibly being TRBD1 or TRBD2 (5 bases each). V shed 4 bases and J shed 5 bases, with 7 bases lying between them. The CDR3 loop spans 12 amino acids. Per germline, CDR1 SGHRS and CDR2 YFSETQ. The CDR3 here is CASSRDHNEQFF. CDR3 sequence (DNA): TGCGCCAGCAGCCGGGACCACAATGAGCAGTTCTTC. Drawing the rest from reference TRBV5-1 and TRBJ2-1, the complete variable domain is KAGVTQTPRYLIKTRGQQVTLSCSPISGHRSVSWYQQTPGQGLQFLFEYFSETQRNKGNFPGRFSGRQFSNSRSEMNVSTLELGDSALYLCASSRDHNEQFFGPGTRLTVL.

There are a few counts of this clone. The chain carries TRBV7-3 and TRBJ2-2, with D perhaps assigned TRBD1 or TRBD2 (6 bases each). Trimming pared 3 bases from V and 3 bases from J, leaving 8 bases between. The germline CDR1 and CDR2 sequences are SGHTA and FQGTGA. The CDR3 length is 14 residues. The CDR3 nucleotides are TGTGCCAGCAGCTTGGGGGGCTACACCGGGGAGCTGTTTTTT. Translating gives CASSLGGYTGELFF.

The table lists this clone with a count of one. The chain recombines TRBV5-1 with TRBJ2-7, with D maybe TRBD1 (5 bases). Germline CDR1 and CDR2: SGHRS and YFSETQ. This CDR3 contains 13 residues. Trimming took 1 base from V and 5 from J, leaving 10 bases between them. The CDR3 is CASSLRAGNEQYF. In DNA, the CDR3 is TGCGCCAGCAGCTTGCGGGCAGGGAACGAGCAGTACTTC.

The genes are TRBV7-2 and TRBJ2-5; maybe TRBD2 (5 bases). The CDR3 has 15 residues. The V and J ends lost 1 base and 1 base respectively, with 10 bases between them. Germline-derived CDR1 and CDR2 are SGHTA and FQGNSA. CDR3 region: CASSLVMGVQETQYF. The CDR3 nucleotides read TGTGCCAGCAGCTTAGTAATGGGAGTCCAAGAGACCCAGTACTTC.

The chain employs TRBV24-1 and TRBJ1-5; 7 bases map to TRBD1. The germline V gene has CDR1 KGHDR and CDR2 SFDVKD. V dropped 5 bases and J dropped 7; count of bases not matched to a gene: 7. The CDR3 is made up of 14 amino acids. The CDR3: CATSGPGGRQPQHF. CDR3 coding DNA: TGTGCCACCAGTGGCCCAGGGGGAAGGCAGCCCCAGCATTTT.

This clone is a singleton in its sample. The chain employs TRBV30 and TRBJ1-5, with D maybe TRBD1 (5 bases). Germline CDR1 and CDR2: GTSNPN and SVGIG (reference sequence). The CDR3 covers 16 residues. V lost 3 bases, J lost 1 base, and 16 bases lay in between. The CDR3 reads CAWSPRTPGSNQPQHF. CDR3 nucleotides: TGTGCCTGGAGCCCTAGGACACCCGGGAGCAATCAGCCCCAGCATTTT.

The chain links TRBV30 to TRBJ1-5; no reliable D call. Deletions cut 5 bases from V and 5 bases from J, with 13 bases between. Looked up from germline, CDR1 is GTSNPN and CDR2 is SVGIG (reference sequence). CDR3 length equals 13 residues. CDR3 region: CAWGHTAYQPQHF. As DNA, the CDR3 is TGTGCCTGGGGGCACACGGCCTATCAGCCCCAGCATTTT.

The DNA for the CDR3 is TGTGCCAGCAGCTTGTTAGGGGCGCAAACTGAAGCTTTCTTT. As protein: CASSLLGAQTEAFF. The chain is built from TRBV7-9 and TRBJ1-1; D might be TRBD1 (5 bases). V was trimmed by 3 bases and J by 5 bases, leaving 13 bases between them. CDR1 is SEHNR and CDR2 is FQNEAQ in the germline V gene (reference sequence). CDR3 length: 14 residues.

The CDR3 here is CAWTSRTGEAEAFF. CDR3 in DNA: TGTGCCTGGACCAGTAGGACGGGGGAGGCTGAAGCTTTCTTT. The chain joins TRBV30 to TRBJ1-1; D possibly corresponds to TRBD1 (5 bases). The CDR3 sequence is 14 residues long. From germline, CDR1 is GTSNPN and CDR2 SVGIG (reference sequence). V lost 4 bases and J lost 6, with 18 bases in between.

CDR3 sequence reads: CASSTRTDGYTF. The CDR3 DNA sequence: TGTGCCAGTAGTACCAGGACCGATGGCTACACCTTC. The V gene is TRBV19, the J gene TRBJ1-2; D is ambiguous. Trimming removed 4 bases at V and 6 bases at J, with 9 bases between. CDR3 length: 12 amino acids. CDR1 LNHDA and CDR2 SQIVND come from the germline V gene (reference sequence).

J is TRBJ2-5 and V is TRBV2, with D possibly TRBD1 on 6 matching bases. With 2 bases removed from V and 5 bases from J, the gap between germline ends came to 15 bases. The CDR3 has 15 amino acids. CDR1 and CDR2 (germline): SNHLY, FYNNEI. The CDR3 DNA follows: TGTGCCAGCAGTGAATTACAGGGTAGATCCGAGACCCAGTACTTC. Translated, it gives CASSELQGRSETQYF.

V and J are TRBV6-2 or TRBV6-3 and TRBJ2-6; 7 bases agree with TRBD1. The V and J ends lost 4 bases and 1 base, in that order; junction bases with no gene match: 4. In germline, CDR1 is MNHEY, CDR2 SVGEGT. CDR3 length equals 16 residues. CDR3 nucleotide sequence: TGTGCCAGCAGTTCGTACAGGGGATCTGGGGCCAACGTCCTGACTTTC. It specifies CASSSYRGSGANVLTF.

Comment on this clone: It is unclear where the CDR3 begins or ends on the DNA, so no DNA is shown, and the CDR3 is as TCRdb lists it. The CDR3 here is CASSHLQGPSIF. The chain joins TRBV19 to TRBJ1-5; TRBD1 is taken as the D call from the table, unchecked against the DNA. The CDR3 has 12 residues if both end residues are counted. Looked up from germline, CDR1 is LNHDA and CDR2 is SQIVND (reference sequence).

In this sample, this clone turned up once. This CDR3 reads CASSRSASPVAYEQYF. The CDR3 region has the DNA TGTGCCAGCAGCCGGTCCGCGAGCCCCGTGGCCTACGAGCAGTACTTC. The rearrangement uses TRBV7-2 and TRBJ2-7; D is unresolved. V lost 5 bases to trimming and J lost 2 bases, with 19 bases between them. The length of the CDR3 is 16 residues. Germline CDR1 SGHTA, CDR2 FQGNSA. Full variable domain (rest looked up from reference TRBV7-2 and TRBJ2-7): GAGVSQSPSNKVTEKGKDVELRCDPISGHTALYWYRQSLGQGLEFLIYFQGNSAPDKSGLPSDRFSAERTGGSVSTLTIQRTQQEDSAVYLCASSRSASPVAYEQYFGPGTRLTVT.

The chain has TRBV11-3 and TRBJ1-1; TRBD1 is a possible D gene (6 bases). This CDR3 region has 15 residues. Germline assignment: CDR1 SGHNT and CDR2 YENEEA. V lost 1 base to trimming and J lost 3 bases, with 12 bases between them. In DNA, the CDR3 is TGTGCCAGCAGCTTAGCGGGGGGCCCAGACACTGAAGCTTTCTTT. It is translated as CASSLAGGPDTEAFF. The variable domain in full, completed from reference TRBV11-3 and TRBJ1-1, reads EAGVVQSPRYKIIEKKQPVAFWCNPISGHNTLYWYLQNLGQGPELLIRYENEEAVDDSQLPKDRFSAERLKGVDSTLKIQPAELGDSAVYLCASSLAGGPDTEAFFGQGTRLTVV.

The chain carries TRBV10-3 and TRBJ2-1, with 10 positions matching TRBD2. Trimming removed 0 bases from V and 6 bases from J; junction bases left unmatched: 8. Germline assignment: CDR1 ENHRY and CDR2 SYGVKD. This CDR3 has 17 amino acids. The CDR3 bases are TGTGCCATCAGTGAGTCGATTTCTAGCGGGGGATTCAATGAGCAGTTCTTC. Its translation is CAISESISSGGFNEQFF.

J is TRBJ2-2 and V is TRBV9; TRBD2 matches at 8 bases. The V segment lost 4 bases and the J segment 4 bases; nucleotides outside the gene matches: 15. CDR3 length equals 18 residues. CDR1 SGDLS and CDR2 YYNGEE come from the germline V gene. The DNA of the CDR3 is TGTGCCAGCAGCTGGGACCCAGGGCTAGCGGGTTTCACCGGGGAGCTGTTTTTT. It is translated as CASSWDPGLAGFTGELFF. The whole variable domain, remainder taken from reference TRBV9 and TRBJ2-2, is DSGVTQTPKHLITATGQRVTLRCSPRSGDLSVYWYQQSLDQGLQFLIQYYNGEERAKGNILERFSAQQFPDLHSELNLSSLELGDSALYFCASSWDPGLAGFTGELFFGEGSRLTVL.

This sequence joins TRBV7-9 and TRBJ1-2, with TRBD1 as a possible D gene (5 bases). Trimming cost V 8 bases and J 0 bases, with 19 bases left between them. The CDR3 is 16 residues long. Germline CDR1 SEHNR, CDR2 FQNEAQ (reference sequence). The CDR3 region is CASLPGPAVANYGYTF. Here the CDR3 DNA reads TGTGCCAGCCTGCCAGGGCCGGCTGTAGCTAACTATGGCTACACCTTC.

The rearrangement joins TRBV15 to TRBJ2-1; the D is unclear. Germline V gene data show CDR1 as LNHNV and CDR2 as YYDKDF (reference sequence). The CDR3 has 16 amino acids. The V end lost 0 bases, the J end lost 5 bases, and 14 bases lay between the germline ends. DNA of the CDR3: TGTGCCACCAGCAGAGATCCCCCCCTTCGGAACAATGAGCAGTTCTTC. Its protein is CATSRDPPLRNNEQFF.

The rearrangement links TRBV27 to TRBJ2-5; D unresolved. The CDR3 contains 13 residues. CDR1 and CDR2 from the germline V gene are MNHEY and SMNVEV (reference sequence). Trimming took off 5 bases at V and 0 bases at J, with 7 bases between the two ends. This CDR3 reads CASSPLYQETQYF. DNA for the CDR3: TGTGCCAGCAGTCCCCTGTACCAAGAGACCCAGTACTTC.